This passage covers 5 T cell receptor beta chains from one sample sequenced in a study of blood T cell repertoires in COVID-19. The data were produced by immunoSEQ multiplex PCR, yet TCRdb's version contains in-frame clones alone and is incomplete. This table holds tens of thousands of clones, about 91% found once. Input material: peripheral blood. These receptors all stem from a human donor in a cohort sampled during active COVID-19.

The chain uses TRBV3-1 (or the pseudogene TRBV3-2) and TRBJ1-3, with D hard to call. From germline, CDR1 is LGHDT and CDR2 YNNKEL (reference sequence). The CDR3 has 18 residues. V shed 3 bases and J shed 3 bases, with 21 bases lying between them. Here the CDR3 DNA reads TGTGCCAGCAGCCACGGAACAGACGCTTCATCCTTTGGAAACACCATATATTTT. Its protein product is CASSHGTDASSFGNTIYF.

This rearrangement joins TRBV15 to TRBJ2-7; the D gene is possibly TRBD2 (6 bases). V gave up 0 bases and J gave up 3 bases, with 15 bases separating them. The CDR3 is 16 amino acids. The germline CDR1 and CDR2 sequences are LNHNV and YYDKDF (reference sequence). DNA of the CDR3: TGTGCCACCAGCAGAGAATCTGGGGGGATCGGCTACGAGCAGTACTTC. It is translated as CATSRESGGIGYEQYF.

This chain connects TRBV30 to TRBJ1-4; 9 bases are a match to TRBD1. After removal of 4 bases from V and 5 bases from J, the junction contained 5 bases not matched to a gene. Germline V lookup: CDR1 GTSNPN, CDR2 SVGIG (reference sequence). The CDR3 length is 14 residues. The DNA for the CDR3 is TGTGCCTGGAATAGACAGGGGGGAAATGAAAAACTGTTTTTT. Translating it yields CAWNRQGGNEKLFF.

V usage is TRBV2 and J usage is TRBJ2-7; TRBD1 might be the D (5 bases). This CDR3 is 13 amino acids long. Germline values: CDR1 SNHLY, CDR2 FYNNEI. V was pared by 7 bases and J by 2 bases, with 12 bases between. CDR3 region: CASTLQEPYEQYF. CDR3 bases: TGTGCCAGCACCTTACAGGAACCCTACGAGCAGTACTTC.

The chain employs TRBV7-3 and TRBJ2-5; 7 bases are a match to TRBD2. The germline V gene has CDR1 SGHTA and CDR2 FQGTGA. The CDR3 length is 13 residues. V was clipped by 4 bases and J by 7 bases; unmatched bases: 6. The CDR3 here is CASSSGLGGTQYF. The CDR3 DNA sequence: TGTGCCAGCAGCTCAGGACTAGGTGGGACCCAGTACTTC.